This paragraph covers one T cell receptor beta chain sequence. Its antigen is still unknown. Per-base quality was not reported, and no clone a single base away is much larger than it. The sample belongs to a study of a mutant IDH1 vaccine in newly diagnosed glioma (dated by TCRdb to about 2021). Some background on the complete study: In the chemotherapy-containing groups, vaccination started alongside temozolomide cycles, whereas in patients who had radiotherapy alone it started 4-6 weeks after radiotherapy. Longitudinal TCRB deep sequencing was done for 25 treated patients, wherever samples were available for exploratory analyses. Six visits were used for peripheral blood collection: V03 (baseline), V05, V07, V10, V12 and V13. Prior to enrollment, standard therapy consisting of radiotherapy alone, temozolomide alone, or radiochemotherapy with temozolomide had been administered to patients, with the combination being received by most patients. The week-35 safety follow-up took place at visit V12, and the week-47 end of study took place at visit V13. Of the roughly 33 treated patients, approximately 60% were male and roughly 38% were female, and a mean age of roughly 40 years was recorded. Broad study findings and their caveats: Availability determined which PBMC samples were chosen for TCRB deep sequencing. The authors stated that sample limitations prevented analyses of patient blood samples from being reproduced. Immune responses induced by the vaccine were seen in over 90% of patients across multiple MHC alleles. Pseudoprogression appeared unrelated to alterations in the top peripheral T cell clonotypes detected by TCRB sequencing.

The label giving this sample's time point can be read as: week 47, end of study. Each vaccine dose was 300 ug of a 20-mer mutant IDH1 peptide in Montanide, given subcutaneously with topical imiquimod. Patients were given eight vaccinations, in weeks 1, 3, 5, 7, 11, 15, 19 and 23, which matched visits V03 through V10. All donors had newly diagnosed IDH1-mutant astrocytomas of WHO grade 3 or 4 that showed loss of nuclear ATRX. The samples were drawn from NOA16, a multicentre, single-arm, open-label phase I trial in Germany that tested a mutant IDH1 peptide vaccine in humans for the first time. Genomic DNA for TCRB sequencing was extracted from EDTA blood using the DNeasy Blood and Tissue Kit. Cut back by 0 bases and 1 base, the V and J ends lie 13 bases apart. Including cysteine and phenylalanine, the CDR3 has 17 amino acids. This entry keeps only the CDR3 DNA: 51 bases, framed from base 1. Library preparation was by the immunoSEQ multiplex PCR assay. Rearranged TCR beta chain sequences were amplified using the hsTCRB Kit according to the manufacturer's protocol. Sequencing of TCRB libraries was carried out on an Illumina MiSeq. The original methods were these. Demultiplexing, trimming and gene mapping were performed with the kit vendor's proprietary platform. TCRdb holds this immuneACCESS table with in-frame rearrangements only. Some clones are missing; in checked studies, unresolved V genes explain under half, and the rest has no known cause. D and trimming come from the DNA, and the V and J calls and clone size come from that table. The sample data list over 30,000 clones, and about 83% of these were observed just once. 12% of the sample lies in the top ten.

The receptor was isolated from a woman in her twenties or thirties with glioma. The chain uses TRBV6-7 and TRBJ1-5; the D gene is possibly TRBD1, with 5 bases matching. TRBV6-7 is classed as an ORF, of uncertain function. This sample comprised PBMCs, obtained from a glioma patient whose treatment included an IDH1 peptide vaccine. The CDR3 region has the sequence CASSYSAREESNQPQHF. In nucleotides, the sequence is TGTGCCAGCAGTTACTCGGCCAGGGAGGAAAGCAATCAGCCCCAGCATTTT.